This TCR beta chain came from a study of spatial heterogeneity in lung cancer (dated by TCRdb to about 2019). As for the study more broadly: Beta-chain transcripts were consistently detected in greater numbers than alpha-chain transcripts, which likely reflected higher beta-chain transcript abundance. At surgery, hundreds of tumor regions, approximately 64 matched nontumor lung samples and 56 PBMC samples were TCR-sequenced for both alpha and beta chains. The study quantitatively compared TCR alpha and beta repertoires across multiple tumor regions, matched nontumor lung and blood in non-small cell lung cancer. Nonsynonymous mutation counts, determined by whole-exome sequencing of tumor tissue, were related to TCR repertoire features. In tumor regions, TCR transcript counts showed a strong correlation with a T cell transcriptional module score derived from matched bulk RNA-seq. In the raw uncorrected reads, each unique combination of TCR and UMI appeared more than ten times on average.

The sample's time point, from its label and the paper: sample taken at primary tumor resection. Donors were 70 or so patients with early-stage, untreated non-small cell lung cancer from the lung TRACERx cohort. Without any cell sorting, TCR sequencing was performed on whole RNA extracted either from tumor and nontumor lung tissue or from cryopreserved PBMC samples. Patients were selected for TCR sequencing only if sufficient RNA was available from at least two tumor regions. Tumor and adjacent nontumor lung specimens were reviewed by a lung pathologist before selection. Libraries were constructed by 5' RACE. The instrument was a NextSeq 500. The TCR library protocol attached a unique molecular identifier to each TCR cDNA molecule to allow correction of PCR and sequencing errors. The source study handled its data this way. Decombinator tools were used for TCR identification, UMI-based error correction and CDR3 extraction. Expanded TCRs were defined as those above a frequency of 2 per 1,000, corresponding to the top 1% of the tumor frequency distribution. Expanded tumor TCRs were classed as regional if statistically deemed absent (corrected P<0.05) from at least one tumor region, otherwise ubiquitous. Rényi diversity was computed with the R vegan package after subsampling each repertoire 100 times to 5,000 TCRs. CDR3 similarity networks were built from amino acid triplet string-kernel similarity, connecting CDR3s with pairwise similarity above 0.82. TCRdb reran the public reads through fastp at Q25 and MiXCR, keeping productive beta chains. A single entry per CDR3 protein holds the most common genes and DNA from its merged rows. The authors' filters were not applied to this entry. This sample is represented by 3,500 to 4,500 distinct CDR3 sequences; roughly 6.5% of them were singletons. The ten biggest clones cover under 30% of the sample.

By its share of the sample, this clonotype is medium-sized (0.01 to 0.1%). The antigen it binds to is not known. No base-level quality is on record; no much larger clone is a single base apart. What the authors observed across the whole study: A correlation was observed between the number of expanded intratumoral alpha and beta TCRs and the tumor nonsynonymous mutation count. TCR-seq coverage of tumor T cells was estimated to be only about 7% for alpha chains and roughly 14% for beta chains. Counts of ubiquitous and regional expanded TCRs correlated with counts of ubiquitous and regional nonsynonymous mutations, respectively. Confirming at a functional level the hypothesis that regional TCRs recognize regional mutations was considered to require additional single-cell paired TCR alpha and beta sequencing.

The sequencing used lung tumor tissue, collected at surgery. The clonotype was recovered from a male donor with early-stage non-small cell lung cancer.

CDR3 region: CASSPRRQGLNTEAFF. The nucleotides are TGTGCCAGCAGCCCACGGAGACAGGGACTGAACACTGAAGCTTTCTTT. This chain joins TRBV5-4 to TRBJ1-1, with 7 bases aligning to TRBD1. There are 16 amino acids in the CDR3, from cysteine to phenylalanine inclusive. Of the read, only the CDR3 DNA is kept; its 48 bases are in frame from base 1. Compared with germline, V lacks 4 bases and J lacks 0 bases; bases without a gene match: 9. The germline V gene encodes CDR1 SGHNT and CDR2 YYREEE (reference sequence).